This is a list of T cell receptor beta chains from one sample in a study of beta chain features in type 1 diabetes. Method: immunoSEQ multiplex PCR; TCRdb's copy keeps in-frame clones and lacks some. In the table there are 150,000 to 200,000 clones, over 55% of which are singletons. Sequenced sample: naive CD4+ T cells from blood. These receptors came from a young man with type 1 diabetes. CDR3s include the opening cysteine and the closing phenylalanine or tryptophan. The D gene is left open where the match is weak. Size tells how often a clone was seen (once, few, many) or the class of an expanded clone, and some rows leave it out.

V gene	J gene	clone size	D gene	CDR3 protein	CDR3 DNA
TRBV4-1	TRBJ1-3	NA	NA	CASSQTGSSGNTIYF	TGCGCCAGCAGCCAAACAGGCTCCTCTGGAAACACCATATATTTT
TRBV30	TRBJ1-2	NA	NA	CAWSFVYGYTF	TGTGCCTGGAGTTTCGTCTATGGCTACACCTTC
TRBV19	TRBJ2-3	NA	TRBD2	CASSTGTSQIADTQYF	TGTGCCAGTAGTACCGGGACTAGTCAAATCGCAGATACGCAGTATTTT
TRBV14	TRBJ2-5	NA	NA	CASSRHMQETQYF	TGTGCCAGCAGCCGTCACATGCAAGAGACCCAGTACTTC
TRBV9	TRBJ2-7	NA	NA	CASSVESGGPYEQYF	TGTGCCAGCAGCGTAGAATCCGGGGGGCCCTACGAGCAGTACTTC
TRBV7-9	TRBJ1-4	few	NA	CASSETGTVHEKLFF	TGTGCCAGCAGCGAAACCGGGACGGTGCACGAAAAACTGTTTTTT
TRBV30	TRBJ1-1	NA	NA	CAWISGLDTEAFF	TGTGCCTGGATCTCGGGCCTAGACACTGAAGCTTTCTTT
TRBV30	TRBJ1-5	NA	NA	CAWDLRGNQPQHF	TGTGCCTGGGACCTAAGGGGCAATCAGCCCCAGCATTTT
TRBV10-2	TRBJ2-5	NA	TRBD2	CASSLAGAYQETQYF	TGCGCCAGCAGTTTAGCGGGGGCCTACCAAGAGACCCAGTACTTC
TRBV12-5	TRBJ2-6	NA	NA	CASGLILTAGANVLTF	TGTGCTAGTGGTTTGATACTAACGGCAGGGGCCAACGTCCTGACTTTC
TRBV29-1	TRBJ2-1	NA	TRBD1	CSGAARQGRDNEQFF	TGCAGCGGAGCGGCTCGACAGGGGCGGGACAATGAGCAGTTCTTC
TRBV30	TRBJ2-1	NA	TRBD2	CAWSGSGNSYNEQFF	TGTGCCTGGAGCGGTAGCGGGAACTCCTACAATGAGCAGTTCTTC
TRBV18	TRBJ1-1	NA	TRBD1	CASSPQRQGNTEAFF	TGTGCCAGCTCACCACAAAGACAGGGGAATACTGAAGCTTTCTTT
TRBV30	TRBJ1-2	NA	NA	CAWSVYESSGYTF	TGTGCCTGGAGTGTTTATGAGTCCAGCGGCTACACCTTC
TRBV9	TRBJ1-2	few	NA	CASSVGQGHHGYTF	TGTGCCAGCAGCGTGGGCCAGGGACACCATGGCTACACCTTC
TRBV23-1	TRBJ2-2	once	NA	CASSPASTGYTGELFF	TGCGCCAGCAGTCCAGCTTCGACAGGCTACACCGGGGAGCTGTTTTTT
TRBV29-1	TRBJ2-7	NA	NA	CSVGQIDEQYF	TGCAGCGTTGGGCAGATCGACGAGCAGTACTTC
TRBV15	TRBJ1-6	few	NA	CATSRGFPGEAGSPLHF	TGTGCCACCAGCAGAGGATTCCCGGGGGAGGCAGGTTCACCCCTCCACTTT
TRBV29-1	TRBJ2-5	few	NA	CSVERTETQYF	TGCAGCGTTGAACGCACGGAGACCCAGTACTTC
TRBV14	TRBJ2-3	NA	NA	CASSQHADTQYF	TGTGCCAGCAGCCAACACGCAGATACGCAGTATTTT
TRBV7-9	TRBJ1-5	NA	NA	CASRRGSQPQHF	TGTGCCAGCCGGAGGGGCTCTCAGCCCCAGCATTTT
TRBV9	TRBJ2-1	NA	TRBD2	CASSVTSGAYNEQFF	TGTGCCAGCAGCGTGACTAGCGGGGCCTACAATGAGCAGTTCTTC
TRBV29-1	TRBJ1-1	NA	NA	CSGIEGEAFF	TGCAGCGGCATAGAAGGTGAAGCTTTCTTT
TRBV30	TRBJ1-5	few	TRBD1	CAWTGGEGQPQHF	TGTGCCTGGACAGGGGGAGAAGGTCAGCCCCAGCATTTT
TRBV9	TRBJ2-3	NA	NA	CASSGGQRTDTQYF	TGTGCCAGCAGCGGAGGACAAAGAACAGATACGCAGTATTTT
TRBV14	TRBJ1-2	NA	NA	CASSQRQLYGYTF	TGTGCCAGCAGCCAAAGACAGCTCTATGGCTACACCTTC
TRBV7-9	TRBJ1-2	NA	TRBD1	CASSSGQGGVSGYTF	TGTGCCAGCAGCTCGGGACAGGGAGGGGTGAGCGGCTACACCTTC
TRBV29-1	TRBJ1-6	NA	TRBD1	CSVSQGEVNSPLHF	TGCAGCGTCTCACAGGGGGAGGTAAATTCACCCCTCCACTTT
TRBV25-1	TRBJ2-1	NA	TRBD1	CASSGLLRTGEFF	TGTGCCAGCAGTGGCCTTCTGAGGACAGGGGAGTTCTTC
TRBV19	TRBJ2-5	NA	NA	CASSRTAEGVAQYF	TGTGCCAGTAGTAGGACCGCGGAGGGGGTGGCCCAGTACTTC
TRBV30	TRBJ1-2	NA	NA	CAFRVYGYTF	TGTGCCTTTCGGGTTTATGGCTACACCTTC
TRBV11-2	TRBJ2-1	few	NA	CASSLTKSQGGPYNEQFF	TGTGCCAGCAGCTTGACGAAAAGCCAGGGAGGCCCCTACAATGAGCAGTTCTTC
TRBV4-1	TRBJ1-4	NA	TRBD1	CASSQTAPGQTDNYLNEKLFF	TGCGCCAGCAGCCAAACTGCCCCGGGACAGACCGACAATTACCTTAATGAAAAACTGTTTTTT
TRBV7-9	TRBJ2-3	NA	NA	CASSNTDTQYF	TGTGCCAGCAGCAACACAGATACGCAGTATTTT
TRBV5-1	TRBJ1-2	NA	NA	CASSLSGTGYTF	TGCGCCAGCAGCTTGTCAGGGACCGGCTACACCTTC
TRBV9	TRBJ2-3	NA	TRBD2	CASSVAAGGSDTQYF	TGTGCCAGCAGCGTAGCGGCGGGGGGTTCTGATACGCAGTATTTT
TRBV18	TRBJ2-6	NA	NA	CASVRDRASGANVLTF	TGTGCCAGCGTACGGGACCGGGCCTCTGGGGCCAACGTCCTGACTTTC
TRBV28	TRBJ2-3	NA	TRBD1	CATTSGQVTSTDTQYF	TGTGCCACCACGAGCGGACAGGTCACTAGCACAGATACGCAGTATTTT
TRBV9	TRBJ2-1	NA	TRBD1	CASSVRDRSYNEQFF	TGTGCCAGCAGCGTCCGGGACAGGAGTTACAATGAGCAGTTCTTC
TRBV5-4	TRBJ2-3	NA	NA	CASSLAASPLGDTQYF	TGTGCCAGCAGCTTGGCCGCGAGCCCCCTTGGAGATACGCAGTATTTT
TRBV25-1	TRBJ2-5	NA	NA	CASSPKETQYF	TGTGCCAGCAGCCCAAAAGAGACCCAGTACTTC